This T cell receptor (beta chain) was observed in a study of T-cell memory formation after mild COVID-19 (dated by TCRdb to about 2021). Describing the broader study: Most TCR sequence clusters were specific to one of the two donors. The cohort comprised two young, previously healthy adult volunteers, one female and one male. In a couple of donors, T-cell clones that expanded and contracted after mild COVID-19 were tracked by sequencing TCRalpha and TCRbeta repertoires over time. Broader findings and caveats from the paper: SARS-CoV-2 specificity of the second-wave clones peaking on day 37 was not confirmed. The study covered only a couple of mild cases, and larger cohorts including severe cases with pre-infection samples were considered necessary. Clones that contracted from day 15 to 85 showed balanced CD4/CD8 phenotypes, whereas a second wave of clones that expanded from day 15 to 37 leaned towards CD4+. Contracting CD4+ clones were found mainly in CM and EM memory subsets, while CD8+ clones were enriched in EMRA. Some responding clones were detected in pre-infection memory, which suggested that pre-existing cross-reactive memory T cells had joined the SARS-CoV-2 response.

The CDR3 goes from the cysteine to the phenylalanine over 16 residues. Of the read, only the CDR3 DNA is kept; its 48 bases are in frame from base 1. Relative to germline, V is 3 bases shorter and J is 6 bases shorter, with 17 bases between their ends. CDR1 LGHDT and CDR2 YNNKEL are derived from the germline V gene (reference sequence). As regards this clonotype: This clone's antigen is unknown. Base quality data are lacking; no much larger clone is found one base away.

Ficoll-Paque density gradient centrifugation was used to isolate PBMCs. Instrument on record: Illumina NovaSeq 6000. Using 5'RACE with constant-segment primers, TCRalpha and TCRbeta cDNA libraries were constructed, with sample barcodes and unique molecular identifiers added in the process. Trizol reagent was used to extract RNA from every sample. Libraries were amplified in two PCR steps, with a second sample barcode and Illumina TruSeq adapters added in the second step. Sequencing of libraries was performed on an Illumina NovaSeq with 2 x 150 bp paired-end reads. Per the source publication's procedure: The reads were demultiplexed and collapsed into UMI-guided consensus sequences using migec v1.2.7. Using mixcr v2.1.11, UMI consensuses were aligned to TRA and TRB V and J templates and then assembled into clonotypes. A clonotype was counted as expanded or contracted only if both edgeR and NoisET called the change significant, with noise models trained on biological replicates. For edgeR calls, the thresholds were a false discovery rate-adjusted p below 0.01 and a log2 fold-change of 1. PCA with hierarchical clustering of max-normalized trajectories of the 1000 most abundant clonotypes was used as exploratory dynamics analysis. Each responding clone was given a CD4 or CD8 phenotype based on the CD4+ and CD8+ repertoires, which had been sequenced separately. TCRdb took the public reads, trimmed them with fastp at Q25, ran MiXCR for clone calling and kept in-frame beta chains. Under each unique CDR3 protein, matching rows form one entry showing the most common genes and DNA. The V and J calls, along with clone size, are taken from TCRdb and not from the paper's own processing. The sample table records some 450,000 distinct CDR3 sequences; around 20% of these occur just once. The ten biggest clones cover around 9.2% of the sample.

The rearranged chain carries TRBV3-1 and TRBJ2-2, with TRBD2 perhaps the D gene, on 6 matching bases. The sample was PBMCs or a T cell subset sorted from them (not recorded which). The receptor was derived from an adult woman who had mild COVID-19 (a few samples of this study predate the infection). The sample titles of this study are shuffled in the database, so cell type and time point are left out; the donor was told from shared clones. The CDR3 protein is CASSQIRPGGAGELFF. Read as DNA, the sequence is TGTGCCAGCAGCCAGATTCGTCCCGGGGGAGCCGGGGAGCTGTTTTTT.